A selection of T cell receptor beta chains follows, all from one sample in a study of CXCR3-negative and CXCR3-positive naive CD8 T cells. TCRdb reprocessed the 5' RACE reads, with one entry per CDR3 protein and no DNA. Here the sample table reports about 89,000 distinct CDR3 sequences. Sequenced: naive CXCR3+ CD8+ T cells from blood. The receptors derive from a human donor in good health. Some clones in this sample may be carry-over from other donors' samples. The CDR3 runs from the conserved cysteine through the conserved F or W.

j_call | v_call | cdr3_aa
TRBJ2-5 | TRBV4-2 | CASSQPGPRGETQYF
TRBJ1-3 | TRBV28 | CASSLRGAPNTIYF
TRBJ2-5 | TRBV15 | CATSSRDYQETQYF
TRBJ2-7 | TRBV5-1 | CASSLVGTASSYEQYF
TRBJ1-6 | TRBV12-3/TRBV12-4 | CATQGPAGYNSPLHF
TRBJ2-7 | TRBV3-1 | CASSQVRSYEQYF
TRBJ1-6 | TRBV5-1 | CASSLDRGSSPLHF
TRBJ1-5 | TRBV7-9 | CASSRTTGANQPQHF
TRBJ1-5 | TRBV4-1 | CASSQGVQSNQPQHF
TRBJ2-7 | TRBV20-1 | CSARVSGYEQYF
TRBJ2-7 | TRBV4-3 | CASSQDRAYPSYEQYF
TRBJ2-1 | TRBV7-3 | CASSSFWEPVYNEQFF
TRBJ2-1 | TRBV7-3 | CASSLTTSGADEQFF
TRBJ2-3 | TRBV7-9 | CASSLAGTSGYTDTQYF
TRBJ2-5 | TRBV7-9 | CASSLGFGETQYF
TRBJ2-7 | TRBV29-1 | CSVEEGREYEQYF
TRBJ2-3 | TRBV6-2/TRBV6-3 | CASRGPQDGTDTQYF
TRBJ2-3 | TRBV5-1 | CASSYSTTSTDTQYF
TRBJ2-5 | TRBV15 | CATREGLQETQYF
TRBJ2-7 | TRBV2 | CASKHRDTPPYEQYF